The sample holds many counts of the clone carrying this T cell receptor beta chain. The antigen is unknown. The V end was cut by 7 bases, the J end by 1 base, with 17 bases between. Germline CDR1 SGHVS, CDR2 FQNEAQ. There are 16 residues in the CDR3. Construction of the TCR beta libraries employed iRepertoire HTBI primers in conjunction with Arm-PCR of CDR3 regions. In TCRdb, the multiplex PCR reads were re-called with MiXCR into one record per CDR3 protein. The sample carries about 340,000 distinct CDR3 sequences, around a fifth recorded once. This entry belongs to a study of regulatory T cells in long-lasting Graves disease. General study points: Sharing of public clonotypes was greater in persistent patients (about 3,000) than in new patients (almost 1,000).

As to time point: persistent/refractory GD, antithyroid drugs over 5 years with positive TRAb. RNA from PBMCs was the source of the TCR library. Peripheral blood, approximately 9 milliliters per patient, was collected in EDTA tubes. The chain recombines TRBV7-8 with TRBJ1-5; no firm D call. The sequence was obtained from a female donor with Graves disease. Material: peripheral blood mononuclear cells (PBMCs), obtained when the disease was refractory, from a patient treated with antithyroid drugs. The DNA for the CDR3 is TGTGCCAGCACCTCTTCGGACCCCAACAGCAATCAGCCCCAGCATTTT. Protein sequence: CASTSSDPNSNQPQHF. The complete variable domain, with remaining parts taken from reference TRBV7-8 and TRBJ1-5, reads GAGVSQSPRYKVAKRGQDVALRCDPISGHVSLFWYQQALGQGPEFLTYFQNEAQLDKSGLPSDRFFAERPEGSVSTLKIQRTQQEDSAVYLCASTSSDPNSNQPQHFGDGTRLSIL.